One and the same sample provided the 18 T cell receptor beta chains below, sequenced in a study of T cells in Graves' hyperthyroidism and ophthalmopathy. Amplification of TCR beta CDR3 regions was performed using RNA transcripts as template. A set of HTBI primers served as the primers for a first-round RT-PCR of the TCR CDR3. A single record per CDR3 protein comes from TCRdb applying MiXCR to the multiplex PCR reads. Of under 300,000 distinct CDR3 sequences in the sample, roughly 22% were seen once. The sample was blood. Receptors were obtained from a man between 25 and 39 years old with Graves' ophthalmopathy.

V is TRBV28 and J is TRBJ1-6; D is uncertain. V lost 10 bases and J lost 7, with 23 bases in between. The CDR3 consists of 16 residues. The germline CDR1 and CDR2 sequences are MDHEN and SYDVKM. CDR3: CANKLPRHKGNSPLHF. The CDR3 DNA reads TGTGCCAACAAGCTGCCCAGGCACAAAGGGAATTCACCCCTCCACTTT.

V is TRBV10-3 and J is TRBJ2-7; 9 bases agree with TRBD1. CDR1 and CDR2 from the germline V gene are ENHRY and SYGVKD. The CDR3 length is 13 residues. V lost 8 bases and J lost 6; bases outside the gene matches: 8. CDR3 coding DNA: TGTGCCATCGGCGGGGGACAGGGTCTCGAGCAGTACTTC. Its translation: CAIGGGQGLEQYF.

The table lists this clonotype with many counts. The CDR3 DNA follows: TGTGCCAGCAGTGTATCGTCTTCTTCCCTTTACGAGCAGTACTTC. Protein sequence: CASSVSSSSLYEQYF. The V call is TRBV2, the J call TRBJ2-7; D remains unclear. Germline CDR1 reads SNHLY; CDR2 reads FYNNEI. The CDR3 sequence is 15 residues long. Trimming took 4 bases from V and 4 from J, leaving 17 bases between them.

In the case of this clonotype: This could be a read error, since a much larger clone is one nucleotide away. The chain joins TRBV5-1 to TRBJ2-7, with 7 bases that match TRBD1. CDR3 length equals 13 residues. The V segment lost 6 bases and the J segment 3 bases; nucleotides outside the gene matches: 6. Germline loops: CDR1 SGHRS, CDR2 YFSETQ. This CDR3 reads CASTDRVGYEQYF. CDR3 bases: TGCGCCAGCACAGACAGGGTGGGCTACGAGCAGTACTTC.

This clonotype showed up just a few times. The chain joins TRBV7-8 to TRBJ2-2; D remains ambiguous. Germline CDR1 and CDR2: SGHVS and FQNEAQ. The CDR3 has 14 residues. V was shortened by 2 bases and J by 5 bases, with 9 bases between the two germline ends. CDR3 nucleotides: TGTGCCAGCAGCTTACTACGAAGGACCGGGGAGCTGTTTTTT. Amino acid sequence: CASSLLRRTGELFF.

The rearrangement joins TRBV6-8 to TRBJ1-2; no firm D call. Trimming stripped 1 base from V and 8 bases from J, with 11 bases between. The CDR3 spans 13 residues. Germline-derived CDR1 and CDR2 are MNHGY and SAAAGT. CDR3 DNA: TGTGCCAGCAGTTACTTAGGAACTGGCGGCTACACCTTC. This translates into CASSYLGTGGYTF.

This clonotype was picked up a small number of times. This rearrangement joins TRBV6-1 to TRBJ1-5; 8 bases fit TRBD1. This CDR3 has 13 residues. Germline V CDR1 and CDR2: MNHNS, SASEGT. V was clipped by 8 bases and J by 4 bases; unmatched bases: 4. CDR3 region: CASLGTGNQPQHF. The CDR3 nucleotides read TGTGCCAGCCTTGGGACAGGTAATCAGCCCCAGCATTTT.

This clonotype was counted at least ten times. The rearrangement uses TRBV2 and TRBJ2-7, with D possibly matching TRBD2 (6 bases). From germline, CDR1 is SNHLY and CDR2 FYNNEI. CDR3 length: 13 amino acids. The V end was cut by 6 bases, the J end by 3 bases, with 12 bases between. The CDR3 reads CASRKGGNYEQYF. The CDR3 DNA sequence: TGTGCCAGCAGAAAGGGCGGGAACTACGAGCAGTACTTC.

Of note for this clonotype: The germline gene is not matched at one end of the junction; a read error may be the cause. The chain carries TRBV7-7 and TRBJ2-1; TRBD1 or TRBD2 may be the D gene (5 bases each). This CDR3 spans 14 amino acids. The germline V gene encodes CDR1 SSHAT and CDR2 FNYEAQ (reference sequence). CDR3 nucleotides: TGTGCTAGCAGCTTAGGGTTAACTGGGGGTGAGCAGTTCTTC. It codes for CASSLGLTGGEQFF.

V gene TRBV9 combines with J gene TRBJ2-7, with 9 positions matching TRBD2. Germline loops: CDR1 SGDLS, CDR2 YYNGEE. The CDR3 spans 14 residues. J lost 7 bases, V lost 4 bases, and 9 bases had no gene match. The CDR3 loop is CASSPLAGVSEQYF. The DNA for the CDR3 is TGTGCCAGCAGCCCCTTAGCGGGAGTATCTGAGCAGTACTTC.

This clonotype occurred a few times. V usage is TRBV6-6 and J usage is TRBJ1-5; a weak D match, TRBD1 (5 bases). CDR3 length: 15 residues. Germline CDR1 is MNHNY and CDR2 is SVGAGI (reference sequence). Deletions cut 2 bases from V and 5 bases from J, with 13 bases between. CDR3: CASSYGTRGDQPQHF. The CDR3 bases are TGTGCCAGCAGTTACGGGACCAGAGGGGATCAGCCCCAGCATTTT.

The chain carries TRBV5-1 and TRBJ1-1; D not certain. Trimming removed 3 bases from V and 7 bases from J, with 16 bases in between. Looked up from germline, CDR1 is SGHRS and CDR2 is YFSETQ. The CDR3 is 14 amino acids. This chain's CDR3 is CASSSFINKYEAFF. DNA of the CDR3: TGCGCCAGCAGCTCCTTCATTAATAAGTATGAAGCTTTCTTT.

A few counts support this clonotype. The V call is TRBV12-3 or TRBV12-4, the J call TRBJ1-3; maybe TRBD1 (5 bases). Trimming removed 2 bases from V and 2 bases from J, with 7 bases in between. The CDR3 totals 14 residues. The CDR3 bases are TGTGCCAGCAGTTTACAGGGAGCTGGAAACACCATATATTTT. Translation: CASSLQGAGNTIYF.

This sequence joins TRBV11-2 and TRBJ2-1; no clear D gene. In germline, CDR1 is SGHAT, CDR2 FQNNGV. This CDR3 spans 15 amino acids. V was cut by 3 bases and J by 0 bases, with 9 bases left in between. For the CDR3, the DNA is TGTGCCAGCAGCTTTACCGTTTCCTCCTACAATGAGCAGTTCTTC. This encodes CASSFTVSSYNEQFF.

This clonotype has a handful of counts. The chain joins TRBV18 to TRBJ2-7; unclear D gene. CDR3 size: 12 residues. With 3 bases removed from V and 6 bases from J, the gap between germline ends came to 9 bases. Germline CDR1 reads KGHSH; CDR2 reads LQKENI. The CDR3 coding sequence is TGTGCCAGCTCACCCGGAGCTGCCGAGCAGTACTTC. This translates into CASSPGAAEQYF.

This clonotype was found many times. V and J are TRBV3-1 and TRBJ1-1; the D is unclear. Germline loops: CDR1 LGHDT, CDR2 YNNKEL (reference sequence). The CDR3 is 14 residues long. The V end lost 1 base, the J end lost 3 bases, and 9 bases lay between the germline ends. CDR3 residues: CASSQGGIHTEAFF. The CDR3 nucleotides read TGTGCCAGCAGCCAAGGAGGAATTCACACTGAAGCTTTCTTT.

This clonotype was seen at least ten times. The rearrangement uses TRBV19 and TRBJ1-5, with D unresolved. The CDR3 runs to 15 residues. CDR1 and CDR2 (germline): LNHDA, SQIVND (reference sequence). V gave up 1 base and J gave up 0 bases, with 7 bases separating them. The CDR3 bases are TGTGCCAGTAGTATAGGACGGTATAGCAATCAGCCCCAGCATTTT. Amino acids: CASSIGRYSNQPQHF.

This clonotype was picked up a small number of times. The chain uses TRBV28 and TRBJ1-3; D perhaps matches TRBD1 (6 bases). The CDR3 is made up of 16 amino acids. The V end was cut by 4 bases, the J end by 4 bases, with 17 bases between. Germline CDR1 reads MDHEN; CDR2 reads SYDVKM. The CDR3 protein is CASSSLRGPRGNTIYF. Written as DNA, the CDR3 is TGTGCCAGCAGTTCCCTCAGGGGCCCCAGAGGAAACACCATATATTTT.